The rows below give T cell receptor beta chains drawn from one sample of a study of sequential checkpoint blockade in melanoma. Measured with immunoSEQ multiplex PCR; TCRdb has only the in-frame clones, and not every one. Of about 38,000 clones in the sample, more than 70% were seen once. The material sequenced was CD8+ T cells sorted from blood (inferred from file names), taken from a patient given nivolumab and ipilimumab in sequence. All receptors derive from a human donor with melanoma. Both conserved end residues are part of each CDR3. D genes are given only for firm matches.

>TRBV13|-
CASSLELGNTEAFF
>TRBV6-5|TRBD1
CASRTGVSYNEQFF
>TRBV5-8|-
CASSLVTGGEKLFF
>TRBV5-1|TRBD2
CASSFIAGGSTDTQYF
>TRBV28|TRBD1
CASSLYIWGQGAGKVNNQPQHF
>TRBV2|TRBD2
CASSITSGDPTYEQYF
>TRBV19|TRBD1
CASSSPGQGPVPQHF
>TRBV9|-
CASSVGVYNEQFF
>TRBV15|-
CATRPGFMNTEAFF
>TRBV9|TRBD2
CASSPGGGVPGYEQFF
>TRBV6-5|TRBD2
CASSLPSGTRVGEQFF
>TRBV28|-
CACFSEAHVNEQFF
>TRBV7-8|TRBD2
CASSPWTSGPYNEQFF
>TRBV18|-
CASSPLDSYSLQETQYF
>TRBV30|-
CAWSLQGLGNTIYF
>TRBV10-3|-
CAISENRQDANYGYTF
>TRBV6-5|-
CASSYMGASGYTF
>TRBV7-9|-
CASSLTSPGELFF
>TRBV19|TRBD2
CASSSGLADNNEQFF
>TRBV7-9|-
CASSPVRGGLGSGANVLTF
>TRBV27|TRBD1
CASSWGQPLSYEQYF
>TRBV19|TRBD2
CASSIGLAGEYEQFF
>TRBV7-3|TRBD2
CASSSSLAGAGELFF
>TRBV5-1|TRBD2
CASSPQTSGVYNEQFF